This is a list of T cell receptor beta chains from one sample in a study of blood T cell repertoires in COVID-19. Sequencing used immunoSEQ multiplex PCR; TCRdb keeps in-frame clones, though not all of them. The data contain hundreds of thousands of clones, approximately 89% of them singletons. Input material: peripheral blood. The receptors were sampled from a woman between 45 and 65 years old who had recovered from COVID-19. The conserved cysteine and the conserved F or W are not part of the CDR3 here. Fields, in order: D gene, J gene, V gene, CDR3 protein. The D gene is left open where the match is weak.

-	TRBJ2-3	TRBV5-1	ASSLGYTGPSTDTQY
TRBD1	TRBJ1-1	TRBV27	ASSLSGHRGGESAF
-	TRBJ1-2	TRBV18	ASSPQKDSYT
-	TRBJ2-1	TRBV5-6	ASTPTEYNEQF
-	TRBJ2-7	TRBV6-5	ASGRGWGHEQY
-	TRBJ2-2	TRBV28	ASSLAVLGGDTGELF
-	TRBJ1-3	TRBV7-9	ASSLRGFPPGNTIY
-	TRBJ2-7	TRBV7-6	ASRLRPGLLMEYEQY
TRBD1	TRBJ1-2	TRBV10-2	ASAVQGANGYT
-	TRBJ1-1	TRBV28	ASRLSRGGRTEAF
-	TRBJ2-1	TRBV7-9	ASTYPVGAENEQF
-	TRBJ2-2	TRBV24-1	ATSDPLKGITGELF
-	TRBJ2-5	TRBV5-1	ASSGGAIQETQY
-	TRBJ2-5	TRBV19	ASSIAPGTQETQY
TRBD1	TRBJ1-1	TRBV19	ASSPTGPPRTEAF
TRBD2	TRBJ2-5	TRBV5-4	ASSLEAGGRGETQY
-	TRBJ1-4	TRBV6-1	ASSEAYAGVLPNEKLF
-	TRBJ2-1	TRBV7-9	ASSLQTFNEQF
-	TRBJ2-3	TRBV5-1	ASSLAGDTDTQY
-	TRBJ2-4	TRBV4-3	ASSGSSGVQY
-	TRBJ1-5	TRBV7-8	ASSFYAGQPQH
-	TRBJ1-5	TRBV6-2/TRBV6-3	ASSYSGTGRNQPQH
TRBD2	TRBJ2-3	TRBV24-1	ATGGGLSTDTQY
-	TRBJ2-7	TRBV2	ASSGGGMGSYEQY
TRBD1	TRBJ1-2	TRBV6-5	ASSYFQGAEGYT
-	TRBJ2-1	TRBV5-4	ASSLTGDLYNEQF
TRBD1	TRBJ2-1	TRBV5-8	ASSTDRGRGHEQF
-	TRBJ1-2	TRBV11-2	ASSLDLYSGYT
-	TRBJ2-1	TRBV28	ASSSQEYLLSYNEQF
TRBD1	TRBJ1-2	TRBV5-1	ASSFRGQAGYGYT
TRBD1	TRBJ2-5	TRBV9	ASSVGQGVETQY
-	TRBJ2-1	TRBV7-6	ASSPVSEFYNEQF
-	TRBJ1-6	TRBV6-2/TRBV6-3	ASSLEADNSPLH
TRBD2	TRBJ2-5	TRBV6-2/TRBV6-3	ASTPGLARETQY
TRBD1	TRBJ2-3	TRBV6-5	ASSNRGLGIDTQY
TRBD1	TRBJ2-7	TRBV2	ASSSSVTGLNEQY
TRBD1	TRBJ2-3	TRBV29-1	SVESTVGQGGDTDTQY
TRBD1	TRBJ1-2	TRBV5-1	ASSLGGQGDYGYT
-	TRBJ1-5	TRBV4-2	ASSQDRGSNQPQH
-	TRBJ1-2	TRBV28	ASSLLIRDSTGYT
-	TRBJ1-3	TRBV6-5	ASSPGGAGNTIY
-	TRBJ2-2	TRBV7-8	ASVLGHDTGELF
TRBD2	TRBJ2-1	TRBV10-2	ASSVTSGVYNEQF
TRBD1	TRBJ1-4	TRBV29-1	SVRQGAAEKLF
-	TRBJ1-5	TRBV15	ATSRGVGGNQPQH
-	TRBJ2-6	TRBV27	ASSLRDPFHLNRRELSGANVLT
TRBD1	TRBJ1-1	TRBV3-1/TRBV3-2	ASSIRDRVSEAF
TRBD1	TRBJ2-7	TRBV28	ASSSGTGGQEQY
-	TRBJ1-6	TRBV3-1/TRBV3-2	ASSQFRGNSPLH
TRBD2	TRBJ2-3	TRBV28	ASSGWDLAAGPDTQY
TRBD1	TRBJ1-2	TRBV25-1	ASRRQGGGYT
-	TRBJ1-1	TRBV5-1	ASTRGDVVANTEAF
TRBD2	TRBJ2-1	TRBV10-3	AISEPLTSGRSQF
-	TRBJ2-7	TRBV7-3	ASSLGRDSYEQY
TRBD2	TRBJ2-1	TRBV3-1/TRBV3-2	ASSQPLAVSYNEQF
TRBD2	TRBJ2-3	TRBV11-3	ASSPRTSGTSTDTQY
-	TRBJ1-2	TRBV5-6	ASSFIIQGLDGYT
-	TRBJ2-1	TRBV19	ASSTPGTYNEQF
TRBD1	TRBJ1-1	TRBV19	ASSSTGGALTEAF